This record concerns one T cell receptor beta chain sequence. Its antigen is not known. The use of a sample-barcoded 5' primer and a J-beta primer mix characterized a second PCR of roughly 6 to 11 cycles. One entry per CDR3 protein, called by TCRdb with MiXCR from the 5' RACE reads. The table includes about 1,400,000 distinct CDR3 sequences, 59% detected once. The CDR3 runs to 14 residues. J gave up 5 bases and V 7 bases, and 8 bases lay outside the gene matches. Germline assignment: CDR1 MNHEY and CDR2 SVGAGI. This sample is part of a study of blood T cells in healthy people across ages. Findings and caveats of the study: A roughly linear age-dependent decrease characterized TCR beta diversity per million T cells.

The sequence was obtained from a man aged 18 to 30 in good health. Material for sequencing was blood. The V call is TRBV6-5, the J call TRBJ2-5; the match to TRBD1 covers 9 bases. CDR3 sequence: CASNDRGTSETQYF. The CDR3 DNA reads as TGTGCCAGCAACGACAGGGGGACCTCGGAGACCCAGTACTTC.